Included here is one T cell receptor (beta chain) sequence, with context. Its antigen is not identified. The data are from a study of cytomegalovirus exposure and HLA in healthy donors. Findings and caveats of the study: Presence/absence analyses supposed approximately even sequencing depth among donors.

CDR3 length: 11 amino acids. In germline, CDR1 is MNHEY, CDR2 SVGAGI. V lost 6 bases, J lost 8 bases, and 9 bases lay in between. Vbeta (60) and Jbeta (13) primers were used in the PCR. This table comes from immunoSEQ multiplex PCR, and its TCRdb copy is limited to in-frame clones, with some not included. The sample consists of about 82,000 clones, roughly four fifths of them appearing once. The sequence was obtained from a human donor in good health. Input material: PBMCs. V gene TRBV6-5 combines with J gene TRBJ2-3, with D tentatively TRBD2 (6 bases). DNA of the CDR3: TGTGCCAGCAGCTGGGACTCTACGCAGTATTTT. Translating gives CASSWDSTQYF.